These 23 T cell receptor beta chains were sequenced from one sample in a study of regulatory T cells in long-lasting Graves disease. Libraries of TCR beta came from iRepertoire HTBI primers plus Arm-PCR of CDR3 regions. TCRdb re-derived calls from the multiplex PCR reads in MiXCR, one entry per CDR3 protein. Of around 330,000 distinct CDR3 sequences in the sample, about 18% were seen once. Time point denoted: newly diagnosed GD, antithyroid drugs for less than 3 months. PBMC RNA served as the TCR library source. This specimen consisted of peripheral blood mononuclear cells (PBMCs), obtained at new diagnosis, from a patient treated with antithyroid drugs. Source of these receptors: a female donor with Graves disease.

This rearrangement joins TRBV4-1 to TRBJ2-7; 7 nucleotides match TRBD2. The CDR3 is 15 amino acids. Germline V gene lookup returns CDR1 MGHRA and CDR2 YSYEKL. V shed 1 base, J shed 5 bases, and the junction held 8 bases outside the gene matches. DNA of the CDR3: TGCGCCAGCAGCCAAGGTAGGGCGGGAGACAACGAGCAGTACTTC. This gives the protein CASSQGRAGDNEQYF.

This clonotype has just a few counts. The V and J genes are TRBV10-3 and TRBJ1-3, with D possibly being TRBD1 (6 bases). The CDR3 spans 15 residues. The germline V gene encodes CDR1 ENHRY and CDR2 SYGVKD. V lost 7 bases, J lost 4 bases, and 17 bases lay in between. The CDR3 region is CAIKGTQGPGNTIYF. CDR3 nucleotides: TGTGCCATCAAAGGGACCCAGGGGCCCGGAAACACCATATATTTT.

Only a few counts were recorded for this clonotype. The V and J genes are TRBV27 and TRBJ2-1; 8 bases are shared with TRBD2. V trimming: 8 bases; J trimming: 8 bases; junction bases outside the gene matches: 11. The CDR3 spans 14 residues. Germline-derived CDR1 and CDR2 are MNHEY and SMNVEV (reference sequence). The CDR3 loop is CASRMAGGYYEQFF. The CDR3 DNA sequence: TGTGCCAGCCGGATGGCGGGAGGTTACTATGAGCAGTTCTTC.

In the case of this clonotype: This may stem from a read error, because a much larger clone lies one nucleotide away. The CDR3 DNA sequence: TGTGCCACCAGCAGACTAGCGGGAGGCGAGCGGTACTTC. Residues: CATSRLAGGERYF. The chain couples TRBV24-1 to TRBJ2-7; 13 bases line up with TRBD2. Germline CDR1 and CDR2: KGHDR and SFDVKD. This CDR3 spans 13 amino acids.

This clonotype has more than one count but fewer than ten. The CDR3 DNA sequence: TGTGCCAGCAGCTTAACGGGGGCTGATGGCTACACCTTC. It yields the protein CASSLTGADGYTF. The rearrangement links TRBV7-9 to TRBJ1-2; D perhaps matches TRBD1 (6 bases). Trimming removed 2 bases at V and 6 bases at J, with 10 bases between. The V gene's germline CDR1 is SEHNR and CDR2 FQNEAQ (reference sequence). This CDR3 spans 13 amino acids.

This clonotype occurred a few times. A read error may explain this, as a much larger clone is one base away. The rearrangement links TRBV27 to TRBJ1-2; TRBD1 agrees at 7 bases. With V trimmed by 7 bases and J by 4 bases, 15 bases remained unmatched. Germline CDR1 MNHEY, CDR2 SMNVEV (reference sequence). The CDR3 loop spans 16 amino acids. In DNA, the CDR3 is TGTGCCAGCACCCCAACAGGGGCAGGGGTTAGCTATGGCTACACCTTC. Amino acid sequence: CASTPTGAGVSYGYTF.

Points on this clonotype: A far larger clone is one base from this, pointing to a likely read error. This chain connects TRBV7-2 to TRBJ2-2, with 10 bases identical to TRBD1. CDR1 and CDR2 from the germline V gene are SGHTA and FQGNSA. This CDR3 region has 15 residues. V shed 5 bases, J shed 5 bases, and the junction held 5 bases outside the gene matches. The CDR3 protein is CASSPGTGATGELFF. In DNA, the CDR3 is TGTGCCAGCAGCCCCGGGACAGGGGCGACCGGGGAGCTGTTTTTT. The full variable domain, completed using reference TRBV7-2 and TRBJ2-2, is GAGVSQSPSNKVTEKGKDVELRCDPISGHTALYWYRQSLGQGLEFLIYFQGNSAPDKSGLPSDRFSAERTGGSVSTLTIQRTQQEDSAVYLCASSPGTGATGELFFGEGSRLTVL.

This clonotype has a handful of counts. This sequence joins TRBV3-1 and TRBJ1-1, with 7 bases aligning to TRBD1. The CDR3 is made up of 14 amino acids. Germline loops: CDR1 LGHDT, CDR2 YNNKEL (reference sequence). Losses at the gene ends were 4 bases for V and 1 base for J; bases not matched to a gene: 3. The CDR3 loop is CASSRDRANTEAFF. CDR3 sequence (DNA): TGTGCCAGCAGCCGAGACAGGGCGAACACTGAAGCTTTCTTT.

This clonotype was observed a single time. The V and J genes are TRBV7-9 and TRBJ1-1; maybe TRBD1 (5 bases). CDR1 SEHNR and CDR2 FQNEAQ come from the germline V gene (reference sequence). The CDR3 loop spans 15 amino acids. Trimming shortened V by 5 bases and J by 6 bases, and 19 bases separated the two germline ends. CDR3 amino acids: CASSPRGGEGAEAFF. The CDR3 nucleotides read TGTGCCAGCAGCCCCCGGGGGGGGGAAGGGGCTGAAGCTTTCTTT.

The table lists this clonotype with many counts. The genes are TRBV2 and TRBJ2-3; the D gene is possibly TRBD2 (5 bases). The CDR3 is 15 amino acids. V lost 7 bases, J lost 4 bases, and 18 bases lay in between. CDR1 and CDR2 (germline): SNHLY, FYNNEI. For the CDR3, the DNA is TGTGCCAGCATAAGGTCCGAGGGAGTCGCAGATACGCAGTATTTT. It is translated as CASIRSEGVADTQYF.

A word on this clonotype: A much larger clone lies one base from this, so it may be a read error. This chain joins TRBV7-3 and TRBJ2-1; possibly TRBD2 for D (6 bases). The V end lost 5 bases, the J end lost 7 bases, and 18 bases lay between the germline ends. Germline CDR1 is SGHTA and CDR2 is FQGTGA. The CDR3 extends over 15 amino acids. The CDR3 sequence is CASSPWTNGMNEQFF. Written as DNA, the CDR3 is TGTGCCAGCAGCCCCTGGACTAACGGGATGAATGAGCAGTTCTTC.

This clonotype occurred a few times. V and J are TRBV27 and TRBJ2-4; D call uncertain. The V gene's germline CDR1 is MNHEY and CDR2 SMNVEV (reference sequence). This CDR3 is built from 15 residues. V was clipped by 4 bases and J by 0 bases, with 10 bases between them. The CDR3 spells CASSSRELAKNIQYF. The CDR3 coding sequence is TGTGCCAGCAGTTCAAGAGAGTTAGCCAAAAACATTCAGTACTTC.

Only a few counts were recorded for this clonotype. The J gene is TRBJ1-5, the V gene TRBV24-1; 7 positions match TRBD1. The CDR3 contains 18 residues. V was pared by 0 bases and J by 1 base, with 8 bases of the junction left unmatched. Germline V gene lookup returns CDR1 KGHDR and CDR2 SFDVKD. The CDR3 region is CATSDLWRGRKSNQPQHF. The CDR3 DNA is TGTGCCACCAGTGATTTGTGGAGGGGGCGGAAGAGCAATCAGCCCCAGCATTTT.

CDR3 sequence (DNA): TGTGCCAGCGAGAGCGGGAGGGCCCCCGGGGAGCTGTTTTTT. Translating it yields CASESGRAPGELFF. This sequence joins TRBV2 and TRBJ2-2; 10 positions match TRBD2. The CDR3 length is 14 residues. The V segment lost 8 bases and the J segment 6 bases; nucleotides outside the gene matches: 6. Germline lookup yields CDR1 SNHLY and CDR2 FYNNEI.

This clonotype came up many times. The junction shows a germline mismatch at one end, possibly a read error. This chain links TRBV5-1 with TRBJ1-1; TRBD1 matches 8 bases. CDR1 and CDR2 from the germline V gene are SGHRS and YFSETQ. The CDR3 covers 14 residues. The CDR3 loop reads CASSPGQALTEAFF. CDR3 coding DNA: TGTGCCAGCAGCCCGGGACAGGCGCTGACTGAAGCTTTCTTT. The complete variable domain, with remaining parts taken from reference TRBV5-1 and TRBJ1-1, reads KAGVTQTPRYLIKTRGQQVTLSCSPISGHRSVSWYQQTPGQGLQFLFEYFSETQRNKGNFPGRFSGRQFSNSRSEMNVSTLELGDSALYLCASSPGQALTEAFFGQGTRLTVV.

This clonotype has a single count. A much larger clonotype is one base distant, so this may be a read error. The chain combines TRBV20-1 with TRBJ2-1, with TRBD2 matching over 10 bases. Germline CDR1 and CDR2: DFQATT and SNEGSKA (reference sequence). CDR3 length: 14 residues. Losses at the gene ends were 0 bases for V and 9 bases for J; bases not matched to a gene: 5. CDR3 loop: CSAREDEREGEQFF. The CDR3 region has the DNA TGCAGTGCTAGAGAAGATGAGCGGGAGGGTGAGCAGTTCTTC.

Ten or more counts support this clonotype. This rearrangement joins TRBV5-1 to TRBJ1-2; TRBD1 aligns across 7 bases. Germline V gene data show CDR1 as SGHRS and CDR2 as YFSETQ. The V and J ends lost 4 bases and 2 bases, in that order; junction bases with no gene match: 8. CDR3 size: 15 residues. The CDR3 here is CASSPDGQANYGYTF. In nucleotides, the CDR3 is TGCGCCAGCAGCCCCGACGGACAGGCAAACTATGGCTACACCTTC.

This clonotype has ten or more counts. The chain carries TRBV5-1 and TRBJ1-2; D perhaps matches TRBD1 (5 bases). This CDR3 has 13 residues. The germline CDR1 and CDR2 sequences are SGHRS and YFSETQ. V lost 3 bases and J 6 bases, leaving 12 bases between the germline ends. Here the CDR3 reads CASSWGTNDGYTF. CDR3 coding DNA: TGCGCCAGCAGCTGGGGGACGAACGATGGCTACACCTTC.

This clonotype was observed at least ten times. CDR3 DNA sequence: TGTGCCAGCAGCGAAAGGGACAGCTTGCTGAACACTGAAGCTTTCTTT. This codes for CASSERDSLLNTEAFF. The V gene is TRBV3-1, the J gene TRBJ1-1; the match to TRBD1 covers 7 bases. The CDR3 spans 16 residues. Germline V gives CDR1 LGHDT, CDR2 YNNKEL (reference sequence). V gave up 5 bases and J gave up 0 bases; unmatched junction bases: 9.

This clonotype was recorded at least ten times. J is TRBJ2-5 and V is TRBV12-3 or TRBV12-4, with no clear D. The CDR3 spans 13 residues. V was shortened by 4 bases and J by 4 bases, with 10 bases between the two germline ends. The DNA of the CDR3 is TGTGCCAGCAGTTCGGCCTTTTCAGAGACCCAGTACTTC. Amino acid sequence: CASSSAFSETQYF.

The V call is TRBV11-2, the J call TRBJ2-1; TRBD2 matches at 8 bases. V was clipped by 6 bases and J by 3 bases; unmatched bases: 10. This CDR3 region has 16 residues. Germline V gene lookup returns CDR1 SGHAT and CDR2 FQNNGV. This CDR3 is CASRTVAGKNYNEQFF. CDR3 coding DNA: TGTGCCAGCAGGACAGTAGCGGGAAAGAACTACAATGAGCAGTTCTTC.

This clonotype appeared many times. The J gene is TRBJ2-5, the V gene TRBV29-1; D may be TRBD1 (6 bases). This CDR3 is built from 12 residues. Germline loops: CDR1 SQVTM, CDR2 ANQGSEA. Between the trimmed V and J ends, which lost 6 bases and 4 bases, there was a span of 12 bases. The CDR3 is CSVDRSGETQYF. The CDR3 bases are TGCAGCGTAGACAGGTCAGGAGAGACCCAGTACTTC.

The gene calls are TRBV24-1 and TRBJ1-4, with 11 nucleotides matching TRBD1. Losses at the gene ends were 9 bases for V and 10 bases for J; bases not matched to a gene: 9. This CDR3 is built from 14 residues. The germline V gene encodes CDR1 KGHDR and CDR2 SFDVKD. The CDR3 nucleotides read TGTGCCACCCAATTAATGGGACAGGGGGGAAAACTGTTTTTT. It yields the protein CATQLMGQGGKLFF.